The 3 T cell receptor beta chains reported below all come from one sample, sequenced in a study of early T cells in non-severe SARS-CoV-2 infection. Each CDR3 protein gets one entry after TCRdb re-called the 5' RACE reads with MiXCR. The table includes 65,000 to 75,000 distinct CDR3 sequences, roughly 13% detected once. Input material: whole blood. These receptors all stem from an adult who was a healthcare worker with PCR-confirmed SARS-CoV-2 infection or an uninfected control (not recorded which).

V is TRBV11-2 and J is TRBJ2-1; weak D call: TRBD2 (5 bases). Germline CDR1 reads SGHAT; CDR2 reads FQNNGV. V dropped 1 base and J dropped 6 bases, with 7 bases sitting between them. The CDR3 is made up of 13 amino acids. The CDR3 here is CASSLGLANEQFF. Here the CDR3 DNA reads TGTGCCAGCAGCTTAGGTCTAGCCAATGAGCAGTTCTTC.

A few counts support this clonotype. The V call is TRBV7-8, the J call TRBJ2-1; the D is unclear. The CDR3 is 15 residues long. Deletions cut 2 bases from V and 2 bases from J, with 10 bases between. CDR1 and CDR2 (germline): SGHVS, FQNEAQ. DNA for the CDR3: TGTGCCAGCAGCTTAAGGGCCATTACCTACAATGAGCAGTTCTTC. Its translation is CASSLRAITYNEQFF.

The V and J genes are TRBV28 and TRBJ2-7; 9 bases agree with TRBD1. With 4 bases clipped from V and 4 bases from J, the junction kept 11 bases outside the gene matches. CDR1 MDHEN and CDR2 SYDVKM come from the germline V gene. The CDR3 length is 16 residues. DNA of the CDR3: TGTGCCAGCAGTTACACCGTTCGGGACAGGGAGTACGAGCAGTACTTC. This codes for CASSYTVRDREYEQYF.